This T cell receptor (beta chain) was retrieved from a study of T-cell memory formation after mild COVID-19. J was trimmed by 6 bases and V by 4 bases; bases with no gene match: 2. The CDR3 consists of 13 residues. Germline lookup yields CDR1 SEHNR and CDR2 FQNEAQ (reference sequence). Constant-segment primers and 5'RACE yielded cDNA libraries for TCR alpha and TCR beta, each carrying sample barcodes and UMIs. TCRdb reanalysed the 5' RACE reads using MiXCR and keeps one entry per CDR3 protein. The sample yields 470,000 or so distinct CDR3 sequences, around a quarter seen once. The specimen sequenced was PBMCs or a T cell subset sorted from them (not recorded which). The origin of this receptor is an adult woman who had mild COVID-19 (a few samples of this study predate the infection). Cell type and time point are not known. The V and J genes are TRBV7-9 and TRBJ2-2; 7 positions match TRBD1. The CDR3 DNA reads TGTGCCAGCAGCTCGGACAGGCCCGGGGAGCTGTTTTTT. It is translated as CASSSDRPGELFF.